The sequence of this T cell receptor (beta chain) was determined in a study of metastatic and nonmetastatic thyroid tumors. Whole-study context: Across blood and tumor or nodule tissue, repertoires from malignant and benign thyroid patients were compared with one another.

Remarks on this clone: Its antigen is currently unknown.

Study conclusions and caveats: Benign nodules reportedly had significantly lower TCR beta diversity than malignant thyroid tumors in blood and tumor.

Patients had received no treatment of any kind before thyroid surgery. Authors' processing steps: A classifier of distant metastasis in papillary thyroid cancer was built from CDR3 differences (across clinicopathological groups). MiXCR was used by TCRdb to re-call the PCR reads. TCRdb's processing, not the study's, gives the V and J calls here. The sample comprises around 26,000 clones, approximately 19% of which are singletons, and about 4.2% rests with the top ten. J gave up 8 bases and V 0 bases, and 10 bases lay outside the gene matches. The CDR3 is 16 amino acids. Germline CDR1 is SGDLS and CDR2 is YYNGEE.

This TCR came from a male donor with papillary thyroid cancer or a benign thyroid nodule (not recorded which). Some clones in this sample may be carry-over from other donors' samples. J is TRBJ2-1 and V is TRBV9; 8 bases map to TRBD1. The sequenced material came from blood. CDR3 nucleotides: TGTGCCAGCAGCGTAGAGGGTCAGGGGGCCATTCATGAGCAGTTCTTC. It encodes CASSVEGQGAIHEQFF. The entire variable domain, with the rest obtained from reference TRBV9 and TRBJ2-1, is as follows: DSGVTQTPKHLITATGQRVTLRCSPRSGDLSVYWYQQSLDQGLQFLIQYYNGEERAKGNILERFSAQQFPDLHSELNLSSLELGDSALYFCASSVEGQGAIHEQFFGPGTRLTVL.